The 19 T cell receptor beta chains given below trace back to one sample, sequenced in a study of shared clonotypes between healthy human individuals. Libraries were prepared by immunoSEQ multiplex PCR; TCRdb keeps only in-frame clonotypes and omits some of them. The table lists roughly 770,000 clones, around 96% of them singletons. Terminally differentiated effector memory CD45RA+ cells were excluded from the naive CD8 cells, which were CD45RO-negative and positively selected for CCR7. The sequenced sample consisted of naive CD8+ T cells sorted from blood. These receptors came from a man aged 30-40 years in good health.

The gene calls are TRBV14 and TRBJ2-7, with D unresolved. Germline-derived CDR1 and CDR2 are SGHDN and FVKESK. Trimming removed 0 bases from V and 1 base from J, with 19 bases in between. This CDR3 contains 18 residues. The CDR3 DNA reads TGTGCCAGCAGCCAAGATTCACGGAAAGTCGGTATGTCCTACGAGCAGTACTTC. Protein sequence: CASSQDSRKVGMSYEQYF.

The chain combines TRBV10-3 with TRBJ1-4, with 9 bases matching TRBD1. The CDR3 covers 17 residues. Germline assignment: CDR1 ENHRY and CDR2 SYGVKD. V lost 0 bases to trimming and J lost 5 bases; unmatched junction nucleotides: 7. The CDR3 coding sequence is TGTGCCATCAGTGAGTCGACCGGGACAGGGCCAAATGAAAAACTGTTTTTT. This encodes CAISESTGTGPNEKLFF.

CDR3: CASSVSDTLVGYEQYF. DNA for the CDR3: TGTGCCAGCAGCGTATCCGACACCTTGGTAGGGTACGAGCAGTACTTC. The gene calls are TRBV9 and TRBJ2-7; D gene unclear. V shed 1 base and J shed 4 bases, with 18 bases lying between them. The CDR3 has 16 residues. Germline CDR1 and CDR2: SGDLS and YYNGEE. The full variable domain, its missing parts supplied by reference TRBV9 and TRBJ2-7, is DSGVTQTPKHLITATGQRVTLRCSPRSGDLSVYWYQQSLDQGLQFLIQYYNGEERAKGNILERFSAQQFPDLHSELNLSSLELGDSALYFCASSVSDTLVGYEQYFGPGTRLTVT.

The count of this clone is one. The chain joins TRBV28 to TRBJ1-4; D remains ambiguous. CDR1 is MDHEN and CDR2 is SYDVKM in the germline V gene. Trimming cost V 5 bases and J 8 bases, with 18 bases left between them. This CDR3 has 15 amino acids. The CDR3 region is CASSPGRRSSEKLFF. The CDR3 coding sequence is TGTGCCAGCAGTCCCGGGAGACGCTCTAGCGAAAAACTGTTTTTT.

This rearrangement joins TRBV2 to TRBJ2-1, with unresolved D. The CDR3 length is 12 residues. Germline CDR1 is SNHLY and CDR2 is FYNNEI. V was shortened by 10 bases and J by 7 bases, with 14 bases between the two germline ends. CDR3 amino acids: CATSRLGNEQFF. The CDR3 region has the DNA TGTGCCACTTCACGATTGGGGAATGAGCAGTTCTTC.

The chain couples TRBV15 to TRBJ2-5, with a weak D call TRBD2 (5 bases). The CDR3 contains 15 residues. The germline CDR1 and CDR2 sequences are LNHNV and YYDKDF (reference sequence). Trimming shortened V by 1 base and J by 2 bases, and 11 bases separated the two germline ends. CDR3 in amino acids: CATSRAGMPQETQYF. In DNA, the CDR3 is TGTGCCACCAGCAGAGCCGGGATGCCACAAGAGACCCAGTACTTC.

The chain combines TRBV28 with TRBJ2-7; TRBD2 is a possible D gene (6 bases). Trimming stripped 3 bases from V and 3 bases from J, with 15 bases between. Germline CDR1 is MDHEN and CDR2 is SYDVKM. The CDR3 length is 15 residues. The CDR3 protein is CASSFPTGDHYEQYF. CDR3 nucleotides: TGTGCCAGCAGTTTCCCTACGGGGGATCACTACGAGCAGTACTTC.

The chain employs TRBV7-9 and TRBJ2-7; 7 bases align to TRBD1. Germline loops: CDR1 SEHNR, CDR2 FQNEAQ (reference sequence). Trimming cost V 7 bases and J 3 bases; bases outside gene matches: 18. The CDR3 loop spans 17 amino acids. The CDR3 DNA reads TGTGCCAGCACCGACCCACTGCGACAGGGAAAAGTCTACGAGCAGTACTTC. Its protein is CASTDPLRQGKVYEQYF.

The gene calls are TRBV14 and TRBJ2-1; no definite D call. Germline CDR1 and CDR2: SGHDN and FVKESK. The CDR3 extends over 17 amino acids. V lost 0 bases to trimming and J lost 0 bases, with 12 bases between them. CDR3 region: CASSQDRVDSSYNEQFF. The DNA of the CDR3 is TGTGCCAGCAGCCAAGATCGTGTCGATAGCTCCTACAATGAGCAGTTCTTC.

The CDR3 protein is CASSQATSGRIGELFF. The CDR3 DNA reads as TGTGCCAGCAGCCAAGCGACTAGCGGGAGAATCGGGGAGCTGTTTTTT. This chain connects TRBV14 to TRBJ2-2, with 12 bases fitting TRBD2. The CDR3 is 16 residues long. With V trimmed by 1 base and J by 7 bases, 4 bases remained unmatched. Germline values: CDR1 SGHDN, CDR2 FVKESK.

This chain uses TRBV7-9 with TRBJ2-3; no reliable D call. V lost 2 bases and J 2 bases, leaving 5 bases between the germline ends. The CDR3 has 13 residues. CDR1 is SEHNR, CDR2 FQNEAQ, per germline (reference sequence). In DNA, the CDR3 is TGTGCCAGCAGCTTAAAAGACACAGATACGCAGTATTTT. Its translation: CASSLKDTDTQYF.

The V and J genes are TRBV29-1 and TRBJ2-5; no clear D. This CDR3 contains 12 residues. Germline V CDR1 and CDR2: SQVTM, ANQGSEA. V lost 2 bases and J 1 base, leaving 5 bases between the germline ends. This CDR3 is CSVEQLQETQYF. The CDR3 DNA reads as TGCAGCGTTGAACAACTCCAAGAGACCCAGTACTTC.

V and J are TRBV18 and TRBJ2-6; 9 positions agree with TRBD1. Per germline, CDR1 KGHSH and CDR2 LQKENI. The J segment lost 6 bases and the V segment lost 2 bases, leaving 11 bases of the junction unmatched. The CDR3 length is 18 residues. The CDR3 protein is CASSPMGTGFSEANVLTF. The CDR3 nucleotides are TGTGCCAGCTCACCAATGGGGACAGGGTTCTCAGAGGCCAACGTCCTGACTTTC.

The count of this clone is one. The chain has TRBV7-2 and TRBJ2-1; TRBD2 matches at 7 bases. The CDR3 covers 15 residues. The trim removed 1 base at V and 6 bases at J, leaving 6 bases unmatched. Germline V gene data show CDR1 as SGHTA and CDR2 as FQGNSA. CDR3 protein: CASSLVAGAGNEQFF. The CDR3 bases are TGTGCCAGCAGCTTAGTGGCGGGAGCAGGCAATGAGCAGTTCTTC.

The CDR3 sequence is CASTGTSGKGGTGELFF. DNA of the CDR3: TGTGCCAGCACCGGGACTAGCGGGAAGGGAGGGACCGGGGAGCTGTTTTTT. The V call is TRBV2, the J call TRBJ2-2, with TRBD2 matching 13 bases. There are 17 residues in the CDR3. V shed 7 bases and J 5 bases; nucleotides not matched to a gene: 10. Germline V lookup: CDR1 SNHLY, CDR2 FYNNEI.

The chain recombines TRBV27 with TRBJ2-7; TRBD2 is a possible D gene (7 bases). CDR1 MNHEY and CDR2 SMNVEV come from the germline V gene (reference sequence). Deletions cut 7 bases from V and 0 bases from J, with 16 bases between. The CDR3 is 15 amino acids. CDR3 nucleotides: TGTGCCAGCAAGGACGGGGGGCCCTTCTCCTACGAGCAGTACTTC. This translates into CASKDGGPFSYEQYF.

V gene TRBV19 combines with J gene TRBJ2-1; D uncertain. Trimming shortened V by 8 bases and J by 2 bases, and 10 bases separated the two germline ends. This CDR3 has 13 amino acids. Germline CDR1 reads LNHDA; CDR2 reads SQIVND (reference sequence). DNA for the CDR3: TGTGCCAGTGGGCTCACAGCCTACAATGAGCAGTTCTTC. Translating gives CASGLTAYNEQFF.

This rearrangement joins TRBV7-9 to TRBJ2-7; 7 bases line up with TRBD2. V was clipped by 4 bases and J by 6 bases; unmatched bases: 9. The CDR3 contains 14 residues. Germline V lookup: CDR1 SEHNR, CDR2 FQNEAQ (reference sequence). The CDR3 nucleotides are TGTGCCAGCAGCTCAGGACTAGTATTCGTCGAGCAGTACTTC. Residues: CASSSGLVFVEQYF.

V gene TRBV28 combines with J gene TRBJ1-1; D is ambiguous. Germline V gives CDR1 MDHEN, CDR2 SYDVKM. The CDR3 is 15 amino acids. The V end lost 3 bases, the J end lost 3 bases, and 14 bases lay between the germline ends. CDR3 in DNA: TGTGCCAGCAGTTTCGCTGGGGTCCGGGACACTGAAGCTTTCTTT. Translating gives CASSFAGVRDTEAFF.